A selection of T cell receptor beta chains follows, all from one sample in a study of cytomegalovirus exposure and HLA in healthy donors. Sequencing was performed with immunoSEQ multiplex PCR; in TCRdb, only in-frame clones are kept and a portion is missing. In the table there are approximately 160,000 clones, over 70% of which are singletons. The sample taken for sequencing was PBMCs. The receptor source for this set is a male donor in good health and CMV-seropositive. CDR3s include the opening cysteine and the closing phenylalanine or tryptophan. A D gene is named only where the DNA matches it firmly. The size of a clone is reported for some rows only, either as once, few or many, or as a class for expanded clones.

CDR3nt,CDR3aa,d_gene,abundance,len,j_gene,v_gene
TGTGCCAGCAGTGAGGAGGCCGGGGAGCTGTTTTTT,CASSEEAGELFF,NA,NA,12,TRBJ2-2,TRBV6-4
TGTGCCAGCAGTTCGGACGCCTGGGAGCGCTATGGCTACACCTTC,CASSSDAWERYGYTF,NA,NA,15,TRBJ1-2,TRBV7-8
TGTGCCAGCAGTTTTCGGGGGACAGGGGCCTATGGCTACACCTTC,CASSFRGTGAYGYTF,TRBD1,NA,15,TRBJ1-2,TRBV27
TGTGCCAGCAGCTTATCCTTTCCCGGGGAGCTGTTTTTT,CASSLSFPGELFF,NA,NA,13,TRBJ2-2,TRBV7-2
TGTGCCAGCAGCTCTCGACAGGGGCACGGCTACACCTTC,CASSSRQGHGYTF,TRBD1,NA,13,TRBJ1-2,TRBV11-2
TGTGCCAGCAGCGTGGGCGGGACAGAAGAGACCCAGTACTTC,CASSVGGTEETQYF,NA,once,14,TRBJ2-5,TRBV9
TGTGCCAGCAGCTTCTCGGACAGGGAGCAGTACTTC,CASSFSDREQYF,TRBD1,NA,12,TRBJ2-7,TRBV7-9
TGCGCCAGCAGCTTGGGAGAACGCTCTGGGGCCAACGTCCTGACTTTC,CASSLGERSGANVLTF,NA,NA,16,TRBJ2-6,TRBV5-1
TGTGCCAGCAGTATGGGACAGGCCACCGGGGAGCTGTTTTTT,CASSMGQATGELFF,TRBD1,NA,14,TRBJ2-2,TRBV27
TGTGCCAGCAGCCCGGGACTAGCGGGGGTCACCGGGGAGCTGTTTTTT,CASSPGLAGVTGELFF,TRBD2,NA,16,TRBJ2-2,TRBV7-9
TGTGCCAGCAGCTTGGGAACCCCAGACCGGGGGGCCCCAGATACGCAGTATTTT,CASSLGTPDRGAPDTQYF,NA,NA,18,TRBJ2-3,TRBV5-6
TGTGCCTGGAGATCAGGGGTAGACTATAATTCACCCCTCCACTTT,CAWRSGVDYNSPLHF,NA,NA,15,TRBJ1-6,TRBV30
TGTGCCAGCAGTTATAATCGAGCTCGTGGCTACACCTTC,CASSYNRARGYTF,NA,NA,13,TRBJ1-2,TRBV6-5
TGTGCCAGCAGACGGACAGCCGGGGAGACCCAGTACTTC,CASRRTAGETQYF,NA,NA,13,TRBJ2-5,TRBV25-1
TGTACCAATCGGGTGGCCCCTACTGAAGCTTTCTTT,CTNRVAPTEAFF,NA,NA,12,TRBJ1-1,TRBV11-2
TGTGCCAGCAGCTTGGAGCAGGGCCCCTTTCCCTACAATGAGCAGTTCTTC,CASSLEQGPFPYNEQFF,NA,NA,17,TRBJ2-1,TRBV5-6
TGTGCCAGCAGTGATAGGGGGCAGGGACGCAACTATGGCTACACCTTC,CASSDRGQGRNYGYTF,TRBD1,few,16,TRBJ1-2,TRBV2
TGTGCCAGCAGTGTCCAGGGGGGCCTCTCTGGAAACACCATATATTTT,CASSVQGGLSGNTIYF,TRBD1,NA,16,TRBJ1-3,TRBV2
TGTGCCAGCAGCGGGTTGGCCTTCTCTAACTATGGCTACACCTTC,CASSGLAFSNYGYTF,NA,NA,15,TRBJ1-2,TRBV2
TGTGCCAGCAGTTATGGGGGAGGTACTGAAGCTTTCTTT,CASSYGGGTEAFF,NA,few,13,TRBJ1-1,TRBV6-5
TGTGCCAGTAAGGTTGGGGGGGCGGATAGAGAGACCCAGTACTTC,CASKVGGADRETQYF,NA,NA,15,TRBJ2-5,TRBV19
TGTGCCAGCACGGCAGGGACTGGAAACACCATATATTTT,CASTAGTGNTIYF,NA,NA,13,TRBJ1-3,TRBV6-5
TGTGCCAGCACCCGGACAGTCATGAACACTGAAGCTTTCTTT,CASTRTVMNTEAFF,NA,few,14,TRBJ1-1,TRBV2
TGCAGCGTTGCCTATGGGGGCAGTGATCAGCCCCAGCATTTT,CSVAYGGSDQPQHF,NA,NA,14,TRBJ1-5,TRBV29-1
TGTGCCAGCAGTGCAGCGGGACAGGGGGGCACAGATACGCAGTATTTT,CASSAAGQGGTDTQYF,TRBD1,NA,16,TRBJ2-3,TRBV6-1
TGTGCCAGCAGCCCCGGACTAGTGCACGGAGAGACCCAGTACTTC,CASSPGLVHGETQYF,TRBD2,NA,15,TRBJ2-5,TRBV9
TGTGCCAGCAGCCCAACGGAGGGGTCTTACACCGGGGAGCTGTTTTTT,CASSPTEGSYTGELFF,NA,NA,16,TRBJ2-2,TRBV9
TGTGCCAGCAGCTCGGACAGGAGCTCCTACGAGCAGTACTTC,CASSSDRSSYEQYF,TRBD1,NA,14,TRBJ2-7,TRBV13
TGTGCCACTAAACCGGGACAGGGAAGGACTGAAGCTTTCTTT,CATKPGQGRTEAFF,TRBD1,once,14,TRBJ1-1,TRBV19
TGTGCCAGCAGTTCTCCCCTCGAGCAGTACTTC,CASSSPLEQYF,NA,few,11,TRBJ2-7,TRBV6-5
TGCGCCAGCAGCTTTGACAGCATCTACGAGCAGTACTTC,CASSFDSIYEQYF,NA,NA,13,TRBJ2-7,TRBV5-1
TGTGCTAGTGGTTTGGCATTCCAGGGGGCGACCTCCTACGAGCAGTACTTC,CASGLAFQGATSYEQYF,TRBD1,NA,17,TRBJ2-7,TRBV12-5
TGCGCCAGCAGGCCCGGGACAGGGCCGACCTACGAGCAGTACTTC,CASRPGTGPTYEQYF,TRBD1,NA,15,TRBJ2-7,TRBV5-1
TGCGCCAGCAGCCAAGAAATGGCGGAGGTTGGCGATGAGCAGTTCTTC,CASSQEMAEVGDEQFF,NA,NA,16,TRBJ2-1,TRBV4-1
TGTGCCAGCAGCCCCGGGGTAGCGGGGGGCGGGACCCAGTACTTC,CASSPGVAGGGTQYF,TRBD2,NA,15,TRBJ2-5,TRBV7-3
TGTGCCAGCAGCGCCATGGGGGGGGCGGCCGGGGAGCTGTTTTTT,CASSAMGGAAGELFF,NA,NA,15,TRBJ2-2,TRBV9
TGTGCCAGCAGTGACAGAAATGGCTACACCTTC,CASSDRNGYTF,NA,NA,11,TRBJ1-2,TRBV6-1
TGTGCCTATGACAGGAATGGGGCCAACGTCCTGACTTTC,CAYDRNGANVLTF,NA,NA,13,TRBJ2-6,TRBV30
TGTGCCAGCAGCACGGGGGGACAGGGGGCTTACGAGCAGTACTTC,CASSTGGQGAYEQYF,TRBD1,NA,15,TRBJ2-7,TRBV9
TGTGCCAGCAGTTATGGACAGCTTGAAGCTTTCTTT,CASSYGQLEAFF,NA,NA,12,TRBJ1-1,TRBV6-6
TGCGCCAGCAGCCCCCTCGAGGCCTCGGGGTCCGAGCAGTACTTC,CASSPLEASGSEQYF,NA,NA,15,TRBJ2-7,TRBV4-3
TGTGCCAGCAGCGCGGACAGGGGGCTTCAGCCCCAGCATTTT,CASSADRGLQPQHF,TRBD1,NA,14,TRBJ1-5,TRBV9
TGTGCCAGCAGCCCAGGGGGGTCTAACTATGGCTACACCTTC,CASSPGGSNYGYTF,TRBD1,NA,14,TRBJ1-2,TRBV7-9
TGTGCCTTTAGGTGCGGTTCGGATGAGCAGTTCTTC,CAFRCGSDEQFF,NA,NA,12,TRBJ2-1,TRBV9
TGTGCCAGCAGTGAAGAAATAGCCACAGATACGCAGTATTTT,CASSEEIATDTQYF,NA,few,14,TRBJ2-3,TRBV2
TGTGCCACCAGGACTAGCGGGGGGACTCCAGATACGCAGTATTTT,CATRTSGGTPDTQYF,TRBD2,NA,15,TRBJ2-3,TRBV6-4
TGTGCCAGCAGCCCCGGGAGCGGGGGAATCGGGGAGCTGTTTTTT,CASSPGSGGIGELFF,TRBD2,NA,15,TRBJ2-2,TRBV7-6
TGTGCCAGCAGTTTAGGACTAGCTGGGACCCAGTACTTC,CASSLGLAGTQYF,TRBD2,NA,13,TRBJ2-5,TRBV6-6
TGCGCCAGCAGCGTTGAGGTACAGGGATGGAGCACAGATACGCAGTATTTT,CASSVEVQGWSTDTQYF,NA,NA,17,TRBJ2-3,TRBV5-1
TGTGCCAGCAGACTTAGCGCCAGGGAGACCCAGTACTTC,CASRLSARETQYF,NA,NA,13,TRBJ2-5,TRBV6-5
TGTGCCTGCAGGGCGCCTGGCACAGATACGCAGTATTTT,CACRAPGTDTQYF,NA,once,13,TRBJ2-3,TRBV30
TGTGCCAGCAGTTACTCGGGCAGGGGGACTTCACCCCTCCACTTT,CASSYSGRGTSPLHF,TRBD1,NA,15,TRBJ1-6,TRBV6-6
TGTGCCAGCAGCTTATACGTAGGGGTAGCGGGGATCTACGAGCAGTACTTC,CASSLYVGVAGIYEQYF,TRBD2,NA,17,TRBJ2-7,TRBV7-8